Shown below are 24 T cell receptor beta chains from a single sample sequenced in a study of cytomegalovirus exposure and HLA in healthy donors. Amplification used 60 Vbeta primers and 13 Jbeta primers. The assay was immunoSEQ multiplex PCR, and TCRdb's table has in-frame clones only and misses some. The table lists roughly 140,000 clones, over 70% of them singletons. Sequenced material: PBMCs. These receptors all stem from a man aged 35-49 years in good health and CMV-seropositive.

The table lists this clone with a count of one. Other nucleotide sequences in the sample specify the same CDR3. This chain joins TRBV28 and TRBJ1-5; D unclear. The V end lost 2 bases, the J end lost 4 bases, and 9 bases lay between the germline ends. Germline values: CDR1 MDHEN, CDR2 SYDVKM. The CDR3 has 14 amino acids. The CDR3 region is CASSLAGGNQPQHF. In DNA form, the CDR3 reads TGTGCCAGCAGTTTAGCCGGCGGAAATCAGCCCCAGCATTTT.

This chain joins TRBV28 and TRBJ1-5, with 11 bases aligning to TRBD1. The ends lost 5 bases at V and 6 bases at J; junction bases unmatched: 9. The CDR3 has 16 residues. Germline loops: CDR1 MDHEN, CDR2 SYDVKM. CDR3 amino acids: CASSRRGGTGGQPQHF. The CDR3 DNA reads as TGTGCCAGCAGTCGACGTGGGGGGACAGGGGGTCAGCCCCAGCATTTT.

The chain is built from TRBV5-6 and TRBJ2-5; 7 positions agree with TRBD1. From germline, CDR1 is SGHDT and CDR2 YYEEEE. CDR3 length: 14 residues. V shed 2 bases and J 3 bases; nucleotides not matched to a gene: 4. The chain's CDR3 is CASSLGGQKETQYF. CDR3 DNA: TGTGCCAGCAGCTTAGGGGGACAGAAAGAGACCCAGTACTTC. The full variable domain, completed using reference TRBV5-6 and TRBJ2-5, is DAGVTQSPTHLIKTRGQQVTLRCSPKSGHDTVSWYQQALGQGPQFIFQYYEEEERQRGNFPDRFSGHQFPNYSSELNVNALLLGDSALYLCASSLGGQKETQYFGPGTRLLVL.

The chain uses TRBV4-1 and TRBJ2-7, with 10 bases fitting TRBD2. The CDR3 is 16 amino acids. Germline assignment: CDR1 MGHRA and CDR2 YSYEKL. The V gene end was trimmed by 4 bases and the J gene end by 1 base; junction bases not matched to a gene: 7. CDR3 loop: CASSRLTSGTSYEQYF. The CDR3 DNA is TGCGCCAGCAGCCGCCTCACTAGCGGGACTTCCTACGAGCAGTACTTC.

The chain is built from TRBV7-2 and TRBJ2-3; TRBD2 matches at 10 bases. The J segment lost 0 bases and the V segment lost 3 bases, leaving 9 bases of the junction unmatched. There are 18 residues in the CDR3. CDR1 and CDR2 (germline): SGHTA, FQGNSA. CDR3 loop: CASSFPIAGGGSTDTQYF. CDR3 bases: TGTGCCAGCAGCTTCCCTATAGCGGGGGGCGGTAGCACAGATACGCAGTATTTT.

This chain joins TRBV30 and TRBJ2-5; TRBD1 might be the D (6 bases). CDR1 is GTSNPN and CDR2 is SVGIG in the germline V gene (reference sequence). Trimming took off 2 bases at V and 0 bases at J, with 10 bases between the two ends. The CDR3 is 14 amino acids. Here the CDR3 reads CAWSIGQYQETQYF. CDR3 in DNA: TGTGCCTGGAGTATAGGACAGTACCAAGAGACCCAGTACTTC.

The chain has TRBV7-6 and TRBJ2-3; TRBD1 aligns across 9 bases. In germline, CDR1 is SGHVS, CDR2 FNYEAQ. The CDR3 runs to 16 residues. The junction had 5 bases not matched to a gene; V was cut back by 1 base and J by 3 bases. CDR3 DNA: TGTGCCAGCAGCTTAGGCTCCGGGACAGGGACAGATACGCAGTATTTT. It yields the protein CASSLGSGTGTDTQYF.

A single count supports this clone. The V call is TRBV11-3, the J call TRBJ2-2, with TRBD2 matching over 13 bases. This CDR3 has 16 amino acids. V shed 6 bases, J shed 6 bases, and the junction held 7 bases outside the gene matches. Per the germline V gene, CDR1 is SGHNT and CDR2 is YENEEA. This CDR3 is CASRLLAGGPPGELFF. The CDR3 coding sequence is TGTGCCAGCAGGTTACTAGCGGGAGGGCCCCCCGGGGAGCTGTTTTTT.

This chain joins TRBV2 and TRBJ1-3; perhaps TRBD1 as D (6 bases). CDR1 SNHLY and CDR2 FYNNEI come from the germline V gene. Trimming took 7 bases from V and 8 from J, leaving 21 bases between them. The CDR3 contains 15 residues. The CDR3 loop reads CASKGGQVQKDTIYF. The CDR3 DNA reads as TGTGCCAGCAAGGGGGGGCAGGTACAGAAGGACACCATATATTTT.

This clone was observed a few times. The chain joins TRBV29-1 to TRBJ2-7, with D perhaps matching TRBD1 (6 bases). CDR3 length equals 14 residues. Trimming left V 6 bases short and J 3 bases short, with 18 bases between. Germline V CDR1 and CDR2: SQVTM, ANQGSEA. DNA for the CDR3: TGCAGCGTGAGGAGGTTTACAGGGAGCTACGAGCAGTACTTC. Encoded protein: CSVRRFTGSYEQYF.

The V call is TRBV7-9, the J call TRBJ2-5, with 10 bases that match TRBD2. After removal of 4 bases from V and 0 bases from J, the junction contained 2 bases not matched to a gene. Germline CDR1 reads SEHNR; CDR2 reads FQNEAQ (reference sequence). The CDR3 has 15 residues. CDR3 nucleotides: TGTGCCAGCAGCTCTAGCGGGGGCAACCAAGAGACCCAGTACTTC. Its protein product is CASSSSGGNQETQYF.

This clone was counted a single time. The chain has TRBV5-1 and TRBJ2-3; TRBD2 matches at 8 bases. J gave up 2 bases and V 4 bases, and 6 bases lay outside the gene matches. The CDR3 is 15 amino acids. Per germline, CDR1 SGHRS and CDR2 YFSETQ. The CDR3 loop is CASSLRGGPTDTQYF. CDR3 DNA sequence: TGCGCCAGCAGCCTACGGGGGGGCCCCACAGATACGCAGTATTTT.

V and J are TRBV2 and TRBJ2-7, with 8 bases matching TRBD1. There are 14 residues in the CDR3. The V gene end was trimmed by 5 bases and the J gene end by 3 bases; junction bases not matched to a gene: 6. Germline V gene lookup returns CDR1 SNHLY and CDR2 FYNNEI. The CDR3 reads CASSIQGDFYEQYF. The CDR3 DNA follows: TGTGCCAGCAGTATACAGGGGGATTTCTACGAGCAGTACTTC.

This sequence joins TRBV28 and TRBJ1-2, with 7 bases identical to TRBD1. The CDR3 is 13 amino acids. Germline V gives CDR1 MDHEN, CDR2 SYDVKM. The V segment lost 5 bases and the J segment 4 bases; nucleotides outside the gene matches: 4. CDR3 amino acids: CASSQTGIYGYTF. The CDR3, as DNA: TGTGCCAGCAGTCAGACAGGGATCTATGGCTACACCTTC.

The rearrangement links TRBV5-1 to TRBJ1-6, with TRBD1 matching over 7 bases. The V and J ends lost 0 bases and 10 bases, in that order; junction bases with no gene match: 7. Germline V gene sequence: CDR1 SGHRS, CDR2 YFSETQ. This CDR3 region has 15 residues. The CDR3 DNA follows: TGCGCCAGCAGCTTGGTGGTAGGGGGCGAATCACCCCTCCACTTT. Translation: CASSLVVGGESPLHF. The full variable domain, with the rest looked up from reference TRBV5-1 and TRBJ1-6, is KAGVTQTPRYLIKTRGQQVTLSCSPISGHRSVSWYQQTPGQGLQFLFEYFSETQRNKGNFPGRFSGRQFSNSRSEMNVSTLELGDSALYLCASSLVVGGESPLHFGNGTRLTVT.

CDR3 in amino acids: CASSPGEGLVDEQYF. The CDR3 coding sequence is TGTGCCAGCAGCCCGGGGGAGGGATTGGTCGACGAGCAGTACTTC. The chain uses TRBV5-4 and TRBJ2-7; 7 positions agree with TRBD2. CDR1 is SGHNT, CDR2 YYREEE, per germline (reference sequence). This CDR3 has 15 amino acids. The ends lost 4 bases at V and 5 bases at J; junction bases unmatched: 12.

This clone was seen once. The V and J genes are TRBV6-5 and TRBJ2-3, with a tentative D call TRBD1 (6 bases). The CDR3 extends over 14 amino acids. The V end was cut by 6 bases, the J end by 7 bases, with 17 bases between. Germline loops: CDR1 MNHEY, CDR2 SVGAGI. CDR3 in amino acids: CASRPLTGLNTQYF. CDR3 nucleotides: TGTGCCAGCAGACCACTAACAGGGCTCAATACGCAGTATTTT.

Here the CDR3 reads CAAELNSPLHF. The DNA for the CDR3 is TGTGCCGCGGAGTTGAATTCACCCCTCCACTTT. The chain combines TRBV5-4 with TRBJ1-6; D is uncertain. Trimming cost V 10 bases and J 7 bases, with 9 bases left between them. Per germline, CDR1 SGHNT and CDR2 YYREEE (reference sequence). The CDR3 runs 11 residues.

The rearrangement joins TRBV9 to TRBJ1-1, with D unclear. Germline V gives CDR1 SGDLS, CDR2 YYNGEE. This CDR3 comprises 16 residues. V dropped 0 bases and J dropped 4 bases, with 16 bases sitting between them. The CDR3 coding sequence is TGTGCCAGCAGCGTAGCTTTGGCAGGAGGACCCACTGAAGCTTTCTTT. This sequence encodes CASSVALAGGPTEAFF.

The rearrangement joins TRBV7-8 to TRBJ2-1; D might be TRBD2 (6 bases). Germline CDR1 reads SGHVS; CDR2 reads FQNEAQ. V was clipped by 5 bases and J by 1 base, with 12 bases between them. This CDR3 comprises 15 residues. CDR3 amino acids: CASSQGLESYNEQFF. The CDR3 nucleotides read TGTGCCAGCAGCCAGGGACTGGAATCCTACAATGAGCAGTTCTTC.

This clone is a singleton in its sample. V and J are TRBV15 and TRBJ1-5; D call uncertain. The length of the CDR3 is 13 residues. CDR1 LNHNV and CDR2 YYDKDF come from the germline V gene (reference sequence). Trimming shortened V by 0 bases and J by 7 bases, and 7 bases separated the two germline ends. CDR3 in DNA: TGTGCCACCAGCAGAGATCTCGTGCAGCCCCAGCATTTT. It encodes CATSRDLVQPQHF.

V is TRBV11-2 and J is TRBJ2-1; TRBD2 agrees at 14 bases. The CDR3 has 17 residues. The J segment lost 4 bases and the V segment lost 4 bases, leaving 6 bases of the junction unmatched. CDR1 is SGHAT, CDR2 FQNNGV, per germline. The DNA for the CDR3 is TGTGCCAGCAGCTCCCGACTAGCGGGGGGGATTTACAATGAGCAGTTCTTC. This codes for CASSSRLAGGIYNEQFF.

The chain employs TRBV6-5 and TRBJ2-3; 9 bases are a match to TRBD1. The CDR3 contains 15 residues. Looked up from germline, CDR1 is MNHEY and CDR2 is SVGAGI. V lost 5 bases to trimming and J lost 4 bases; unmatched junction nucleotides: 7. The CDR3 reads CASSRWDRAPDTQYF. CDR3 bases: TGTGCCAGCAGTAGATGGGACAGGGCGCCAGATACGCAGTATTTT.

The V call is TRBV6-1, the J call TRBJ2-5; 8 bases align to TRBD2. The J call is in doubt because the DNA end fits TRBJ2-7 better. Germline V lookup: CDR1 MNHNS, CDR2 SASEGT. This CDR3 region has 14 residues. The CDR3 protein is CASSLGTSINEQYF. CDR3 sequence (DNA): TGTGCCAGCAGTCTCGGGACTAGTATTAACGAGCAGTACTTC.